Included here is one T cell receptor beta chain sequence, with context. This specimen comes from a study of CD8+ T cells in alopecia areata. Specified treatment: oral pan-JAK inhibitor, 5-10 mg twice daily. RNA was extracted and reverse transcribed into cDNA as the sequencing template. TCRdb keeps only in-frame clones here, not all; method: immunoSEQ multiplex PCR. The table shows 110,000 to 150,000 clones, with 50% to 65% occurring only once. The J segment lost 5 bases and the V segment lost 5 bases, leaving 7 bases of the junction unmatched. The CDR3 totals 15 residues. The germline CDR1 and CDR2 sequences are SGHRS and YFSETQ.

This rearrangement joins TRBV5-1 to TRBJ2-3, with 11 bases matching TRBD1. Sequences were derived from CD8+ T cells sorted from blood, sampled at week 4, from a patient treated with tofacitinib. The receptor was derived from a human donor with alopecia areata. The CDR3 is CASRTDRGPVDTQYF. The CDR3 DNA reads as TGCGCCAGCAGAACGGACAGGGGGCCGGTAGATACGCAGTATTTT.